What follows are 31 T cell receptor beta chains derived from one specimen sequenced in a study of beta chain features in type 1 diabetes. The authors reverse transcribed all of the isolated RNA, so sequencing captured expressed TCRB transcripts. Sequencing was performed with immunoSEQ multiplex PCR; in TCRdb, only in-frame clones are kept and a portion is missing. The data hold 970,000 or so clones, with 15% to 20% observed a single time. What was sequenced was naive CD4+ T cells from blood. Receptors were obtained from a young woman in good health.

This clone occurred a few times. The genes are TRBV28 and TRBJ1-2; 7 nucleotides agree with TRBD1. Germline V gene data show CDR1 as MDHEN and CDR2 as SYDVKM. The CDR3 runs 14 residues. The trim removed 5 bases at V and 8 bases at J, leaving 11 bases unmatched. For the CDR3, the DNA is TGTGCCAGCAGTCTATCCCGACAGGGTACCGGCTACACCTTC. As protein: CASSLSRQGTGYTF.

Concerning this clone itself: One junction end disagrees with the germline gene, perhaps due to a read error. V is TRBV20-1 and J is TRBJ1-2; TRBD1 might be the D (6 bases). CDR3 size: 9 residues. Germline-derived CDR1 and CDR2 are DFQATT and SNEGSKA (reference sequence). The CDR3 sequence: CSAHFRGIF. CDR3 sequence (DNA): TGCAGTGCACATTTTAGGGGGATCTTC.

The J gene is TRBJ1-5, the V gene TRBV28, with D uncertain. The V and J ends lost 3 bases and 6 bases respectively, with 18 bases between them. The CDR3 spans 16 residues. Germline V gene sequence: CDR1 MDHEN, CDR2 SYDVKM. The CDR3: CASSLSISGTGQPQHF. In DNA, the CDR3 is TGTGCCAGCAGTTTGTCTATATCGGGAACTGGTCAGCCCCAGCATTTT.

In its sample, this clone was seen a few times. The V and J genes are TRBV21-1 and TRBJ1-6. TRBV21-1 is noted as a pseudogene. The CDR3 totals 15 residues. As DNA, the CDR3 is TGTGCCAGCAGCATTGATTCGGGACCCCCTACGCGCCTCCACTTT. This encodes CASSIDSGPPTRLHF.

This clone has just a few counts. The rearrangement uses TRBV19 and TRBJ1-2; the D is unclear. Germline V CDR1 and CDR2: LNHDA, SQIVND (reference sequence). The CDR3 has 13 amino acids. V gave up 8 bases and J gave up 2 bases, with 12 bases separating them. CDR3 amino acids: CASGYIQNYGYTF. The DNA for the CDR3 is TGTGCCAGTGGATATATACAAAACTATGGCTACACCTTC.

J is TRBJ2-2 and V is TRBV19; D is perhaps TRBD1 (6 bases). V was trimmed by 8 bases and J by 5 bases, leaving 15 bases between them. Per the germline V gene, CDR1 is LNHDA and CDR2 is SQIVND (reference sequence). The CDR3 consists of 14 residues. CDR3 protein: CASREQGFTGELFF. The CDR3 region has the DNA TGTGCCAGTCGGGAACAGGGTTTTACCGGGGAGCTGTTTTTT.

J is TRBJ2-3 and V is TRBV10-3, with 14 bases aligning to TRBD2. V gave up 1 base and J gave up 6 bases; unmatched junction bases: 9. The CDR3 is made up of 18 amino acids. Germline assignment: CDR1 ENHRY and CDR2 SYGVKD. For the CDR3, the DNA is TGTGCCATCAGTGAGTGGGGTCCCGGGACTAGCGGGAGTGATACGCAGTATTTT. Protein: CAISEWGPGTSGSDTQYF.

The chain has TRBV5-1 and TRBJ1-1; D is possibly TRBD1 (5 bases). The CDR3 runs to 14 residues. Per the germline V gene, CDR1 is SGHRS and CDR2 is YFSETQ. The V end lost 1 base, the J end lost 0 bases, and 7 bases lay between the germline ends. CDR3 sequence (DNA): TGCGCCAGCAGCTTGAGGGGTATGAACACTGAAGCTTTCTTT. This codes for CASSLRGMNTEAFF.

This chain uses TRBV11-2 with TRBJ1-2; D is undetermined. Germline values: CDR1 SGHAT, CDR2 FQNNGV. The V and J ends lost 0 bases and 8 bases respectively, with 7 bases between them. The CDR3 consists of 12 residues. This CDR3 reads CASSLDLFGYTF. CDR3 sequence (DNA): TGTGCCAGCAGCTTAGATCTGTTCGGCTACACCTTC. Full variable domain (missing parts from reference TRBV11-2 and TRBJ1-2): EAGVAQSPRYKIIEKRQSVAFWCNPISGHATLYWYQQILGQGPKLLIQFQNNGVVDDSQLPKDRFSAERLKGVDSTLKIQPAKLEDSAVYLCASSLDLFGYTFGSGTRLTVV.

This chain uses TRBV7-9 with TRBJ1-2, with D perhaps matching TRBD1 (5 bases). CDR1 is SEHNR and CDR2 is FQNEAQ in the germline V gene (reference sequence). CDR3 length: 15 residues. Trimming removed 5 bases from V and 5 bases from J, with 18 bases in between. The CDR3 sequence is CASSRLALEGYGYTF. The CDR3 DNA reads as TGTGCCAGCAGCAGATTAGCCCTCGAGGGGTATGGCTACACCTTC.

This clone was detected a few times. The chain joins TRBV4-3 to TRBJ2-5, with 10 positions matching TRBD1. V lost 1 base to trimming and J lost 5 bases; unmatched junction nucleotides: 10. The CDR3 totals 17 residues. The germline V gene has CDR1 LGHNA and CDR2 YSLEER. CDR3 DNA: TGCGCCAGCAGCCAAGGGCCTCAGGGACAGGGGTTGGAGACCCAGTACTTC. Translated, it gives CASSQGPQGQGLETQYF.

The chain carries TRBV7-9 and TRBJ2-7, with D possibly being TRBD1 (5 bases). V gave up 5 bases and J gave up 3 bases, with 8 bases separating them. Germline V lookup: CDR1 SEHNR, CDR2 FQNEAQ (reference sequence). This CDR3 is 12 amino acids long. The CDR3 DNA reads as TGTGCCAGCAGCCGACAGAACTACGAGCAGTACTTC. The encoded protein is CASSRQNYEQYF.

About this clone: This CDR3 is also generated by other DNA sequences in the sample. The chain recombines TRBV7-2 with TRBJ1-5, with 8 nucleotides matching TRBD1. The CDR3 is 13 amino acids. The trim removed 3 bases at V and 6 bases at J, leaving 1 base unmatched. Germline V gives CDR1 SGHTA, CDR2 FQGNSA. CDR3 sequence (DNA): TGTGCCAGCAGCTTCGACAGGGGTCAGCCCCAGCATTTT. The encoded protein is CASSFDRGQPQHF.

This clone is a singleton in its sample. This chain connects TRBV2 to TRBJ1-3, with TRBD1 as a possible D gene (5 bases). V was shortened by 5 bases and J by 1 base, with 12 bases between the two germline ends. This CDR3 is 15 amino acids long. Per germline, CDR1 SNHLY and CDR2 FYNNEI. CDR3 bases: TGTGCCAGCAGTTTGGGGACTCCTTCTGGAAACACCATATATTTT. Amino acids: CASSLGTPSGNTIYF.

This clone was counted between two and nine times. The V gene is TRBV9, the J gene TRBJ2-2; the match to TRBD2 covers 7 bases. V shed 0 bases, J shed 8 bases, and the junction held 4 bases outside the gene matches. The germline V gene has CDR1 SGDLS and CDR2 YYNGEE. The CDR3 totals 14 residues. CDR3 sequence: CASSVVRERGELFF. As DNA, the CDR3 is TGTGCCAGCAGCGTAGTGCGGGAGAGAGGGGAGCTGTTTTTT. The full variable domain, completed using reference TRBV9 and TRBJ2-2, is DSGVTQTPKHLITATGQRVTLRCSPRSGDLSVYWYQQSLDQGLQFLIQYYNGEERAKGNILERFSAQQFPDLHSELNLSSLELGDSALYFCASSVVRERGELFFGEGSRLTVL.

This clone appeared a few times. The rearrangement links TRBV11-2 to TRBJ2-1; D might be TRBD1 (6 bases). CDR3 size: 13 residues. Germline V CDR1 and CDR2: SGHAT, FQNNGV. Trimming stripped 4 bases from V and 9 bases from J, with 13 bases between. The CDR3 DNA reads as TGTGCCAGCAGCTGGGGGCGGGCTGGTGAGCAGTTCTTC. Its protein is CASSWGRAGEQFF.

The CDR3 nucleotides are TGTGCCAGCAGCTCCGGACTTCTGCCATCCCATGAGCAGTTCTTC. Protein product: CASSSGLLPSHEQFF. V and J are TRBV7-2 and TRBJ2-1; tentative D call: TRBD2 (5 bases). Trimming pared 4 bases from V and 8 bases from J, leaving 18 bases between. The CDR3 totals 15 residues. Germline V gene lookup returns CDR1 SGHTA and CDR2 FQGNSA.

V is TRBV7-2 and J is TRBJ1-4; tentative D call: TRBD1 (6 bases). The CDR3 is 16 amino acids. The germline V gene encodes CDR1 SGHTA and CDR2 FQGNSA. Trimming cost V 0 bases and J 4 bases, with 12 bases left between them. The CDR3: CASSLALGGDNEKLFF. For the CDR3, the DNA is TGTGCCAGCAGCTTAGCGCTGGGGGGCGATAATGAAAAACTGTTTTTT.

This clone was seen more than once but under ten times. DNA of the CDR3: TGTGCCAGCAGCTTAGTCTTGGGGGGTGCGACAGATACGCAGTATTTT. Residues: CASSLVLGGATDTQYF. The V call is TRBV11-2, the J call TRBJ2-3; TRBD2 might be the D (6 bases). CDR3 length equals 16 residues. Germline loops: CDR1 SGHAT, CDR2 FQNNGV. V lost 1 base, J lost 3 bases, and 14 bases lay in between. Using reference TRBV11-2 and TRBJ2-3 for the parts outside the CDR3, the full variable domain is EAGVAQSPRYKIIEKRQSVAFWCNPISGHATLYWYQQILGQGPKLLIQFQNNGVVDDSQLPKDRFSAERLKGVDSTLKIQPAKLEDSAVYLCASSLVLGGATDTQYFGPGTRLTVL.

The rearrangement joins TRBV28 to TRBJ2-5; D may be TRBD1 (7 bases). V was clipped by 3 bases and J by 5 bases, with 13 bases between them. The CDR3 loop spans 14 amino acids. Germline V gives CDR1 MDHEN, CDR2 SYDVKM. In nucleotides, the CDR3 is TGTGCCAGCAGTTTGGAGGGGGCCGGGGAGACCCAGTACTTC. This codes for CASSLEGAGETQYF.

V and J are TRBV4-2 and TRBJ1-1; the D is unclear. Trimming stripped 3 bases from V and 3 bases from J, with 17 bases between. CDR3 length equals 16 residues. The germline gives CDR1 LGHNA, CDR2 YNFKEQ. The CDR3 is CASSQARGGSYTEAFF. As DNA, the CDR3 is TGTGCCAGCAGCCAGGCCCGGGGAGGATCGTACACTGAAGCTTTCTTT.

The chain links TRBV5-1 to TRBJ2-7; D is undetermined. This CDR3 spans 12 amino acids. V was shortened by 0 bases and J by 5 bases, with 6 bases between the two germline ends. Germline V gene lookup returns CDR1 SGHRS and CDR2 YFSETQ. CDR3 region: CASSLGGHEQYF. The CDR3, as DNA: TGCGCCAGCAGCTTGGGAGGCCACGAGCAGTACTTC.

The genes are TRBV7-2 and TRBJ2-3; 9 positions match TRBD2. Unmatched junction bases numbered 1, after V lost 3 bases and J lost 0 bases. Germline values: CDR1 SGHTA, CDR2 FQGNSA. The CDR3 length is 15 residues. CDR3 region: CASSFTSGSTDTQYF. Written as DNA, the CDR3 is TGTGCCAGCAGCTTCACTAGCGGGAGCACAGATACGCAGTATTTT.

This clone turned up a few times. V gene TRBV7-8 combines with J gene TRBJ2-3; 8 bases fit TRBD1. The CDR3 covers 15 residues. Per the germline V gene, CDR1 is SGHVS and CDR2 is FQNEAQ. Germline trimming cut 6 bases from V and 4 bases from J; bases unmatched to any gene: 9. Here the CDR3 reads CASRKQGGQSDTQYF. CDR3 in DNA: TGTGCCAGCAGAAAACAGGGGGGCCAATCAGATACGCAGTATTTT.

The genes are TRBV20-1 and TRBJ2-1; D is uncertain. CDR3 length equals 9 residues. V lost 7 bases and J lost 6, with 4 bases in between. The V gene's germline CDR1 is DFQATT and CDR2 SNEGSKA (reference sequence). The CDR3 DNA sequence: TGCAGTGTTTTCAATGAGCAGTTCTTC. Translating gives CSVFNEQFF.

This clone was seen a handful of times. This sequence joins TRBV29-1 and TRBJ1-2, with unresolved D. The CDR3 spans 12 residues. From germline, CDR1 is SQVTM and CDR2 ANQGSEA. V lost 4 bases and J 8 bases, leaving 14 bases between the germline ends. CDR3 DNA: TGCAGCGTTGCGAGAGCCTCCGGGGGCTACACCTTC. Its translation is CSVARASGGYTF.

The chain carries TRBV5-1 and TRBJ2-1; 8 bases fit TRBD2. This CDR3 has 16 residues. CDR1 is SGHRS, CDR2 YFSETQ, per germline. The V gene end was trimmed by 3 bases and the J gene end by 9 bases; junction bases not matched to a gene: 14. DNA for the CDR3: TGCGCCAGCAGCTCGAGCGGGAGAGAACCCTCGGGTGAGCAGTTCTTC. Its protein product is CASSSSGREPSGEQFF.

This clone was counted only a few times. This chain joins TRBV18 and TRBJ2-4, with a tentative D call TRBD1 (6 bases). V shed 0 bases and J shed 4 bases, with 10 bases lying between them. Germline V gives CDR1 KGHSH, CDR2 LQKENI. There are 15 residues in the CDR3. The CDR3 loop is CASSPPVGAKNIQYF. The DNA for the CDR3 is TGTGCCAGCTCACCACCGGTGGGGGCAAAAAACATTCAGTACTTC.

On this clone itself: The sample has other DNA sequences that encode this CDR3 too. V and J are TRBV7-9 and TRBJ1-2; D is ambiguous. From germline, CDR1 is SEHNR and CDR2 FQNEAQ (reference sequence). V was cut by 1 base and J by 8 bases, with 8 bases left in between. The CDR3 has 12 residues. For the CDR3, the DNA is TGTGCCAGCAGCTTAGTAGGGTACGGCTACACCTTC. Its protein product is CASSLVGYGYTF.

This clone occurred a few times. V gene TRBV6-5 combines with J gene TRBJ2-1, with 9 bases aligning to TRBD2. Germline V gives CDR1 MNHEY, CDR2 SVGAGI. The CDR3 is 15 residues long. After removal of 7 bases from V and 4 bases from J, the junction contained 8 bases not matched to a gene. The CDR3 sequence is CASTNRLAGYNEQFF. CDR3 nucleotides: TGTGCCAGCACCAATAGGCTAGCGGGGTACAATGAGCAGTTCTTC.

This clone was detected a few times. This chain connects TRBV23-1 to TRBJ2-2; TRBD1 agrees at 8 bases. TRBV23-1 is an ORF; its function is uncertain. The ends lost 3 bases at V and 4 bases at J; junction bases unmatched: 10. This CDR3 spans 17 amino acids. CDR3 nucleotide sequence: TGCGCCAGCAGTCACACCCTCAGGGGGCGCGGCACCGGGGAGCTGTTTTTT. Amino acid sequence: CASSHTLRGRGTGELFF.